The subject of this entry is one TCR beta chain. Its antigen remains unidentified. This entry is derived from a study of cytomegalovirus exposure and HLA in healthy donors. Looking at the study overall: Of the donors genotyped, several hundred in all, about 82% fell in the Caucasian-associated ancestry cluster.

Use of 60 Vbeta and 13 Jbeta primers characterized the PCR. Data came from immunoSEQ multiplex PCR; TCRdb stores just in-frame clones and leaves some out. This repertoire shows fewer than 250,000 clones, 75% to 80% found once; its top ten account for roughly 2.1%. This CDR3 comprises 16 residues. The ends were cut back, 6 bases at V and 0 bases at J, with 14 bases in the middle. Germline V gene data show CDR1 as MDHEN and CDR2 as SYDVKM. Study observations and caveats: Several of the most significant clusters were apparently associated with common viral pathogens in a later analysis.

This chain connects TRBV28 to TRBJ1-4; D may be TRBD1 (6 bases). The source of this sequence is a woman younger than 45 in good health and CMV-seropositive. The specimen was PBMCs. The CDR3 here is CASRGPGDATNEKLFF. CDR3 coding DNA: TGTGCCAGCAGAGGACCAGGGGATGCAACTAATGAAAAACTGTTTTTT.